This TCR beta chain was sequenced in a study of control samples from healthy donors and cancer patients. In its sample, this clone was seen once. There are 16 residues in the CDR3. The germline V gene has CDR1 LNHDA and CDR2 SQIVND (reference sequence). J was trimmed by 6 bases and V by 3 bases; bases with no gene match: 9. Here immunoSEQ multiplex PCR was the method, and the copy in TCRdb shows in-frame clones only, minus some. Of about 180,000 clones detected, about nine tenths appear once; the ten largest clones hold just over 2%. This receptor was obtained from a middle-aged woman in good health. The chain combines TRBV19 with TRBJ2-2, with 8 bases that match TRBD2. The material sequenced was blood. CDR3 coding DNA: TGTGCCAGTAGTATGTCGAGCGGGGGAGTGGCCGGGGAGCTGTTTTTT. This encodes CASSMSSGGVAGELFF.